Presented here are 10 T cell receptor beta chains from one specimen sequenced in a study of response to subunit inactivated influenza vaccine. From the RT-PCR reads, TCRdb called clonotypes with MiXCR, one entry per CDR3 protein. Of more than 450,000 distinct CDR3 sequences listed, under 9% are singletons. Sequenced material: PBMCs from blood, taken less than 30 months after vaccination. Source of these receptors: a man between 50 and 69 years old who received an inactivated influenza vaccine.

This clonotype has only a few counts. This rearrangement joins TRBV4-2 to TRBJ2-7; TRBD2 might be the D (7 bases). Trimming cost V 0 bases and J 1 base, with 10 bases left between them. The V gene's germline CDR1 is LGHNA and CDR2 YNFKEQ. The CDR3 extends over 15 amino acids. The CDR3 region has the DNA TGTGCCAGCAGCCAAGAGCGGGGGCCTTCCTACGAGCAGTACTTC. Translating gives CASSQERGPSYEQYF.

The table lists this clonotype with many counts. The gene calls are TRBV2 and TRBJ2-7; TRBD2 matches 7 bases. CDR3 length: 14 residues. In germline, CDR1 is SNHLY, CDR2 FYNNEI. This chain's CDR3 is CAGSREGPAYEQYF. Here the CDR3 DNA reads TGTGCAGGATCGAGGGAGGGGCCGGCCTACGAGCAGTACTTC.

This clonotype was observed a handful of times. The chain joins TRBV20-1 to TRBJ2-3; no reliable D call. The germline gives CDR1 DFQATT, CDR2 SNEGSKA (reference sequence). This CDR3 contains 12 residues. With 3 bases removed from V and 3 bases from J, the gap between germline ends came to 7 bases. As DNA, the CDR3 is TGCAGTGCTAGCTGGGGTACAGATACGCAGTATTTT. As protein: CSASWGTDTQYF.

Many counts were recorded for this clonotype. The V and J genes are TRBV12-3 or TRBV12-4 and TRBJ2-3; no firm D call. The CDR3 runs 15 residues. Between the trimmed V and J ends, which lost 3 bases and 1 base, there was a span of 11 bases. CDR3 DNA: TGTGCCAGCAGTTTCGGCCAGGCCCGCACAGATACGCAGTATTTT. This sequence encodes CASSFGQARTDTQYF.

This clonotype was seen more than once but under ten times. The V gene is TRBV5-1, the J gene TRBJ2-2; D not certain. The CDR3 is 15 residues long. V lost 0 bases and J lost 1, with 7 bases in between. In germline, CDR1 is SGHRS, CDR2 YFSETQ. The DNA for the CDR3 is TGCGCCAGCAGCTTGGAGGGCCTGAACACCGGGGAGCTGTTTTTT. This codes for CASSLEGLNTGELFF.

This clonotype was counted a few times. V usage is TRBV9 and J usage is TRBJ1-1, with D unclear. Trimming removed 1 base from V and 1 base from J, with 11 bases in between. The CDR3 loop spans 15 amino acids. Germline-derived CDR1 and CDR2 are SGDLS and YYNGEE. The CDR3, as DNA: TGTGCCAGCAGCGTATCCCCTTTTGCGAACACTGAAGCTTTCTTT. Protein sequence: CASSVSPFANTEAFF.

This clonotype was seen at least ten times. This sequence joins TRBV11-2 and TRBJ2-2; D remains unclear. In germline, CDR1 is SGHAT, CDR2 FQNNGV. Trimming pared 1 base from V and 4 bases from J, leaving 10 bases between. The CDR3 totals 15 residues. In DNA form, the CDR3 reads TGTGCCAGCAGCTTAGTCCTCCTGAGCACCGGGGAGCTGTTTTTT. Translation: CASSLVLLSTGELFF. Drawing the rest from reference TRBV11-2 and TRBJ2-2, the complete variable domain is EAGVAQSPRYKIIEKRQSVAFWCNPISGHATLYWYQQILGQGPKLLIQFQNNGVVDDSQLPKDRFSAERLKGVDSTLKIQPAKLEDSAVYLCASSLVLLSTGELFFGEGSRLTVL.

V is TRBV18 and J is TRBJ2-1; 9 bases line up with TRBD2. Looked up from germline, CDR1 is KGHSH and CDR2 is LQKENI. Trimming took 7 bases from V and 0 from J; bases not matched to a gene: 7. The CDR3 is 16 residues long. The CDR3: CASFSGRLGSYNEQFF. DNA for the CDR3: TGTGCCAGCTTTAGCGGGAGATTAGGCTCCTACAATGAGCAGTTCTTC.

V usage is TRBV5-1 and J usage is TRBJ2-3, with 13 bases fitting TRBD2. V dropped 0 bases and J dropped 5; count of bases not matched to a gene: 9. This CDR3 spans 18 amino acids. Germline loops: CDR1 SGHRS, CDR2 YFSETQ. Written as DNA, the CDR3 is TGCGCCAGCAGCTTGGGATCAGGACTAGCGGGAGTTGGAGATACGCAGTATTTT. Amino acids: CASSLGSGLAGVGDTQYF.

This clonotype was detected a few times. V usage is TRBV4-3 and J usage is TRBJ2-7; D not certain. In germline, CDR1 is LGHNA, CDR2 YSLEER. The CDR3 loop spans 16 amino acids. V lost 3 bases to trimming and J lost 0 bases, with 15 bases between them. The chain's CDR3 is CASSQEFVRNSYEQYF. In nucleotides, the CDR3 is TGCGCCAGCAGCCAGGAGTTCGTGCGGAACTCCTACGAGCAGTACTTC.